What follows are 30 T cell receptor beta chains derived from one specimen sequenced in a study of breast tumors, draining lymph nodes, adjacent tissues. Samples came from axillary lymph nodes draining the breast cancer. MiXCR, applied by TCRdb to the multiplex PCR reads, yields one record per CDR3 protein. This table holds over 200,000 distinct CDR3 sequences, less than 40% found once. The sample was axillary lymph node tissue. Receptors originate from a female donor with breast cancer. Some clones in this sample may be carry-over from other donors' samples.

This clonotype was found once. V and J are TRBV19 and TRBJ2-5; TRBD2 matches at 12 bases. The CDR3 is made up of 14 amino acids. Per the germline V gene, CDR1 is LNHDA and CDR2 is SQIVND (reference sequence). V gave up 6 bases and J gave up 6 bases; unmatched junction bases: 5. CDR3 in DNA: TGTGCCAGTAGCTTTGGGACTAGCGGGCAGACCCAGTACTTC. Translation gives CASSFGTSGQTQYF.

This clonotype was seen ten or more times. The J gene is TRBJ2-6, the V gene TRBV7-6, with D possibly being TRBD1 (6 bases). V was pared by 6 bases and J by 3 bases, with 6 bases between. Germline CDR1 is SGHVS and CDR2 is FNYEAQ. CDR3 length: 13 amino acids. The CDR3 DNA reads TGTGCCAGCAGGACAGGTGGGGCCAACGTCCTGACTTTC. Protein: CASRTGGANVLTF. Complete variable domain (other parts from reference TRBV7-6 and TRBJ2-6): GAGVSQSPRYKVTKRGQDVALRCDPISGHVSLYWYRQALGQGPEFLTYFNYEAQQDKSGLPNDRFSAERPEGSISTLTIQRTEQRDSAMYRCASRTGGANVLTFGAGSRLTVL.

This clonotype was recorded at least ten times. The CDR3 is CASSSIGASNYGYTF. The CDR3 nucleotides are TGCGCCAGCAGCTCAATCGGGGCTTCTAACTATGGCTACACCTTC. The rearrangement joins TRBV5-1 to TRBJ1-2; TRBD1 is a possible D gene (5 bases). V shed 3 bases and J shed 0 bases, with 12 bases lying between them. Germline CDR1 and CDR2: SGHRS and YFSETQ. The CDR3 totals 15 residues.

The CDR3 coding sequence is TGTGCCAGCAGCCCGGGCGACAGGACATCCACAGATACGCAGTATTTT. Amino acid sequence: CASSPGDRTSTDTQYF. The chain joins TRBV11-3 to TRBJ2-3, with TRBD1 as a possible D gene (6 bases). Germline CDR1 reads SGHNT; CDR2 reads YENEEA. The CDR3 extends over 16 amino acids. Trimming shortened V by 5 bases and J by 2 bases, and 17 bases separated the two germline ends.

Here the CDR3 DNA reads TGTGCCAGCAGCGTTAGCGGATTACAGGGGGGAAGTGGCAATGAGCAGTTCTTC. Protein sequence: CASSVSGLQGGSGNEQFF. This chain joins TRBV12-3 or TRBV12-4 and TRBJ2-1, with 8 bases aligning to TRBD1. This CDR3 is built from 18 residues. V was pared by 6 bases and J by 6 bases, with 19 bases of the junction left unmatched.

This clonotype has more than one count but fewer than ten. This sequence may be a read error, since a much larger clone differs from it by one base. The genes are TRBV11-2 and TRBJ1-2, with D uncertain. Trimming removed 4 bases at V and 6 bases at J, with 18 bases between. CDR3 size: 15 residues. Germline lookup yields CDR1 SGHAT and CDR2 FQNNGV. The DNA of the CDR3 is TGTGCCAGCAGCTCCTCGATTACAGCGGGCGATGGCTACACCTTC. Protein sequence: CASSSSITAGDGYTF.

This clonotype was recorded many times. This chain uses TRBV14 with TRBJ2-5, with TRBD2 matching 10 bases. This CDR3 region has 17 residues. The V segment lost 0 bases and the J segment 4 bases; nucleotides outside the gene matches: 8. Germline CDR1 is SGHDN and CDR2 is FVKESK. CDR3 in DNA: TGTGCCAGCAGCCAAGATAGGGTAGCGGGAGGACGAGAGACCCAGTACTTC. Protein product: CASSQDRVAGGRETQYF.

Regarding this clonotype: A much larger clone lies one base from this, so it may be a read error. The CDR3 carries no conserved terminal phenylalanine or tryptophan, so it likely arises from a read error. The DNA is left out, because the CDR3 cannot be placed on it with certainty; the CDR3 is given as TCRdb lists it. The chain combines TRBV7-2 with TRBJ1-2; the table's D call TRBD1 went unverified against the DNA. Germline CDR1 SGHTA, CDR2 FQGNSA. The CDR3 is 15 amino acids long, termini counted. The chain's CDR3 is CASSSQGAREYGYPL.

This clonotype came up many times. The chain links TRBV20-1 to TRBJ1-3; 7 positions agree with TRBD1. The CDR3 sequence is 13 residues long. After removal of 5 bases from V and 6 bases from J, the junction contained 7 bases not matched to a gene. Germline V CDR1 and CDR2: DFQATT, SNEGSKA (reference sequence). In nucleotides, the CDR3 is TGCAGTGCTTCGGCAGGGGGGATAAACACCATATATTTT. It translates to CSASAGGINTIYF.

The V gene is TRBV20-1, the J gene TRBJ1-6; 8 positions match TRBD1. This CDR3 has 14 residues. The germline gives CDR1 DFQATT, CDR2 SNEGSKA (reference sequence). Germline trimming cut 4 bases from V and 6 bases from J; bases unmatched to any gene: 5. The CDR3 reads CSAKDGQGNSPLHF. The CDR3, as DNA: TGCAGTGCTAAAGACGGACAGGGTAATTCACCCCTCCACTTT.

This clonotype showed up many times. The chain couples TRBV11-3 to TRBJ2-2, with 7 nucleotides matching TRBD2. Germline V gene lookup returns CDR1 SGHNT and CDR2 YENEEA. CDR3 size: 15 residues. After removal of 1 base from V and 7 bases from J, the junction contained 6 bases not matched to a gene. As DNA, the CDR3 is TGTGCCAGCAGCTTAGGGGGACTACTGCACGGGGAGCTGTTTTTT. This codes for CASSLGGLLHGELFF.

This sequence joins TRBV20-1 and TRBJ2-5, with 7 bases fitting TRBD2. Germline assignment: CDR1 DFQATT and CDR2 SNEGSKA (reference sequence). The length of the CDR3 is 13 residues. CDR3 loop: CSPSGGAGGTQYF. In nucleotides, the CDR3 is TGCAGCCCTTCGGGGGGAGCTGGTGGGACCCAGTACTTC.

This clonotype was seen just once. The junction shows a germline mismatch at one end, possibly a read error. The chain couples TRBV4-1 to TRBJ2-5, with 11 bases that match TRBD2. Germline V gene data show CDR1 as MGHRA and CDR2 as YSYEKL. CDR3 size: 15 residues. CDR3: CAGSPRRTSGETQYF. In DNA, the CDR3 is TGCGCCGGCAGCCCGCGTAGGACTAGCGGGGAGACCCAGTACTTC.

This clonotype was observed at least ten times. V is TRBV5-5 and J is TRBJ2-6; D is possibly TRBD1 (6 bases). V lost 4 bases to trimming and J lost 2 bases, with 13 bases between them. This CDR3 comprises 16 residues. Germline V gives CDR1 SGHKS, CDR2 YYEKEE (reference sequence). The CDR3: CASSTYRAPGANVLTF. The CDR3 DNA reads TGTGCCAGCAGCACGTACAGGGCCCCTGGGGCCAACGTCCTGACTTTC.

This clonotype was detected many times. J is TRBJ2-1 and V is TRBV19; 8 bases line up with TRBD2. The CDR3 length is 15 residues. The junction had 10 bases not matched to a gene; V was cut back by 2 bases and J by 10 bases. Germline V gene lookup returns CDR1 LNHDA and CDR2 SQIVND (reference sequence). The DNA of the CDR3 is TGTGCCAGTAGTATATTTAGCGGGATGCCCACAGAGCAGTTCTTC. This codes for CASSIFSGMPTEQFF.

This clonotype came up many times. This chain links TRBV5-8 with TRBJ2-5; no definite D call. V lost 0 bases and J 4 bases, leaving 7 bases between the germline ends. CDR1 is SGHTS and CDR2 is YDEGEE in the germline V gene. The CDR3 contains 13 residues. The chain's CDR3 is CASSLEGRETQYF. As DNA, the CDR3 is TGTGCCAGCAGCTTGGAAGGGCGAGAGACCCAGTACTTC.

This clonotype was detected only a few times. J is TRBJ2-4 and V is TRBV25-1; 9 positions match TRBD1. The CDR3 has 15 amino acids. CDR1 and CDR2 from the germline V gene are MGHDK and SYGVNS. With V trimmed by 6 bases and J by 7 bases, 10 bases remained unmatched. CDR3 in DNA: TGTGCCAGCAGCGCCCCCGGGACAGGGATGAACATTCAGTACTTC. Protein: CASSAPGTGMNIQYF. Full variable domain (outside the CDR3, taken from reference TRBV25-1 and TRBJ2-4): EADIYQTPRYLVIGTGKKITLECSQTMGHDKMYWYQQDPGMELHLIHYSYGVNSTEKGDLSSESTVSRIRTEHFPLTLESARPSHTSQYLCASSAPGTGMNIQYFGAGTRLSVL.

This clonotype appeared many times. This chain joins TRBV15 and TRBJ1-5; 7 bases are a match to TRBD1. Germline trimming cut 4 bases from V and 4 bases from J; bases unmatched to any gene: 10. Germline values: CDR1 LNHNV, CDR2 YYDKDF (reference sequence). CDR3 size: 16 residues. CDR3 DNA sequence: TGTGCCACCAGCACTTACGGGACAGCTAGAAATCAGCCCCAGCATTTT. Translation: CATSTYGTARNQPQHF. Using reference TRBV15 and TRBJ1-5 for the parts outside the CDR3, the full variable domain is DAMVIQNPRYQVTQFGKPVTLSCSQTLNHNVMYWYQQKSSQAPKLLFHYYDKDFNNEADTPDNFQSRRPNTSFCFLDIRSPGLGDTAMYLCATSTYGTARNQPQHFGDGTRLSIL.

Comment on this clonotype: The CDR3 ends on some other residue instead of the conserved phenylalanine or tryptophan, so this is likely a read error. V usage is TRBV7-2 and J usage is TRBJ1-2; TRBD1 aligns across 7 bases. V shed 2 bases and J 7 bases; nucleotides not matched to a gene: 10. CDR3 size: 15 residues. Germline CDR1 and CDR2: SGHTA and FQGNSA. The CDR3 sequence: CASSLIIGGRSGYTL. The CDR3 DNA is TGTGCCAGCAGCTTAATCATAGGGGGCAGGAGTGGCTACACCCTC.

Note on this clonotype: This may arise from a read error, as a much more abundant clone is one base away. The CDR3 sequence is CASSMWGTSKQETQYF. For the CDR3, the DNA is TGTGCCAGTAGTATGTGGGGGACTAGCAAACAAGAGACCCAGTACTTC. The chain uses TRBV19 and TRBJ2-5, with 9 bases fitting TRBD2. The trim removed 3 bases at V and 2 bases at J, leaving 7 bases unmatched. The CDR3 sequence is 16 residues long. The germline CDR1 and CDR2 sequences are LNHDA and SQIVND (reference sequence).

There are many counts of this clonotype. The rearrangement links TRBV9 to TRBJ1-2; D is possibly TRBD1 (5 bases). Germline CDR1 and CDR2: SGDLS and YYNGEE. The CDR3 extends over 14 amino acids. V gave up 4 bases and J gave up 4 bases, with 14 bases separating them. The CDR3 reads CASSIQGSGYGYTF. CDR3 in DNA: TGTGCCAGCAGCATCCAGGGATCAGGCTATGGCTACACCTTC.

This clonotype has a count of ten or more. V and J are TRBV12-3 or TRBV12-4 and TRBJ1-2; D is possibly TRBD1 (6 bases). This CDR3 contains 12 residues. The V gene lost 4 bases and the J gene lost 4 bases, with 7 bases spanning the gap. The CDR3 region has the DNA TGTGCCAGCAGTTCGGACAGCTATGGCTACACCTTC. Residues: CASSSDSYGYTF.

This clonotype has more than one count but fewer than ten. The CDR3 spells CASSLAAAGLQETQYF. CDR3 sequence (DNA): TGCGCCAGCAGCTTGGCCGCCGCAGGGCTCCAAGAGACCCAGTACTTC. The gene calls are TRBV5-1 and TRBJ2-5, with a weak D call TRBD1 (5 bases). The V end lost 0 bases, the J end lost 1 base, and 13 bases lay between the germline ends. The length of the CDR3 is 16 residues. Germline V gene lookup returns CDR1 SGHRS and CDR2 YFSETQ. Supplemented by reference TRBV5-1 and TRBJ2-5, the full variable domain reads KAGVTQTPRYLIKTRGQQVTLSCSPISGHRSVSWYQQTPGQGLQFLFEYFSETQRNKGNFPGRFSGRQFSNSRSEMNVSTLELGDSALYLCASSLAAAGLQETQYFGPGTRLLVL.

This clonotype was detected ten times or more. This chain connects TRBV20-1 to TRBJ2-3; possible D gene TRBD2, 6 bases. The V and J ends lost 1 base and 4 bases respectively, with 18 bases between them. The CDR3 contains 16 residues. CDR1 is DFQATT and CDR2 is SNEGSKA in the germline V gene (reference sequence). CDR3 bases: TGCAGTGCTAGAGGAGTGCCTGGGGGGAGCGCAGATACGCAGTATTTT. Translated: CSARGVPGGSADTQYF.

Of note for this clonotype: Possible read error: a much larger clone is one base away. The chain has TRBV11-3 and TRBJ2-5; D is unresolved. The CDR3 sequence is 13 residues long. From germline, CDR1 is SGHNT and CDR2 YENEEA. In DNA, the CDR3 is TGTGCCAGCAGCTTAGGGGAACAAGCGACCCAGTACTTC. The encoded protein is CASSLGEQATQYF.

This clonotype was recorded at least ten times. V gene TRBV20-1 combines with J gene TRBJ1-2; TRBD1 matches at 7 bases. Trimming removed 2 bases from V and 10 bases from J; junction bases left unmatched: 10. The CDR3 extends over 13 amino acids. Germline values: CDR1 DFQATT, CDR2 SNEGSKA (reference sequence). The CDR3 loop reads CSARTQTGKAYTF. The CDR3 nucleotides read TGCAGTGCTAGAACACAGACAGGGAAGGCCTACACCTTC.

The chain carries TRBV20-1 and TRBJ1-1; possibly TRBD1 for D (5 bases). CDR1 DFQATT and CDR2 SNEGSKA come from the germline V gene (reference sequence). The CDR3 runs 12 residues. V lost 4 bases and J 8 bases, leaving 14 bases between the germline ends. CDR3 residues: CSAMDTTGEAFF. The DNA for the CDR3 is TGCAGTGCTATGGACACCACCGGAGAAGCTTTCTTT.

The chain carries TRBV28 and TRBJ1-5; D gene ambiguous. The germline CDR1 and CDR2 sequences are MDHEN and SYDVKM. The V gene lost 6 bases and the J gene lost 5 bases, with 8 bases spanning the gap. The CDR3 totals 12 residues. The CDR3 sequence: CASRGEDQPQHF. For the CDR3, the DNA is TGTGCCAGCAGGGGCGAGGATCAGCCCCAGCATTTT.

The V call is TRBV25-1, the J call TRBJ2-2, with D tentatively TRBD2 (5 bases). The V end lost 4 bases, the J end lost 4 bases, and 19 bases lay between the germline ends. Germline V gives CDR1 MGHDK, CDR2 SYGVNS. This CDR3 comprises 17 residues. Here the CDR3 DNA reads TGTGCCAGCAGTGCTGCTAGCTTAGTTGTGGGCACCGGGGAGCTGTTTTTT. Protein sequence: CASSAASLVVGTGELFF.

This clonotype was detected only a few times. V and J are TRBV6-6 and TRBJ2-1, with D possibly called TRBD1 or TRBD2 (5 bases each). The CDR3 is 16 residues long. The germline V and J ends were trimmed by 5 bases and 8 bases, with 22 bases remaining between them. From germline, CDR1 is MNHNY and CDR2 SVGAGI (reference sequence). CDR3 coding DNA: TGTGCCAGCAGTCACCGCCCTGGGACCCCTAGCCATGAGCAGTTCTTC. It is translated as CASSHRPGTPSHEQFF.